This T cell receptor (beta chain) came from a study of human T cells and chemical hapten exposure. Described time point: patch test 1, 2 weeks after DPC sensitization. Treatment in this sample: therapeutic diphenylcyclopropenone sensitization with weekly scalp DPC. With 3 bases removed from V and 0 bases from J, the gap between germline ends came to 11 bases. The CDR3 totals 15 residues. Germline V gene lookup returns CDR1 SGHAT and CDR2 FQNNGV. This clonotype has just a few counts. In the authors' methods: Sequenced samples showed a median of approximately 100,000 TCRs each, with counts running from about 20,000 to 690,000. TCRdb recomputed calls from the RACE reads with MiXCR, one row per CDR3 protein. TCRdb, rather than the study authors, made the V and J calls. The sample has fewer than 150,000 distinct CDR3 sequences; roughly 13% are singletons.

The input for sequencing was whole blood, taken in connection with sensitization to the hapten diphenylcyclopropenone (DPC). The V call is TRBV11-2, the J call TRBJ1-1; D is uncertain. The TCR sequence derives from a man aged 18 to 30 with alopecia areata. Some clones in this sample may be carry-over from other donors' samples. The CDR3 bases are TGTGCCAGCAGCTTTCAAAGCTTTATGAACACTGAAGCTTTCTTT. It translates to CASSFQSFMNTEAFF.